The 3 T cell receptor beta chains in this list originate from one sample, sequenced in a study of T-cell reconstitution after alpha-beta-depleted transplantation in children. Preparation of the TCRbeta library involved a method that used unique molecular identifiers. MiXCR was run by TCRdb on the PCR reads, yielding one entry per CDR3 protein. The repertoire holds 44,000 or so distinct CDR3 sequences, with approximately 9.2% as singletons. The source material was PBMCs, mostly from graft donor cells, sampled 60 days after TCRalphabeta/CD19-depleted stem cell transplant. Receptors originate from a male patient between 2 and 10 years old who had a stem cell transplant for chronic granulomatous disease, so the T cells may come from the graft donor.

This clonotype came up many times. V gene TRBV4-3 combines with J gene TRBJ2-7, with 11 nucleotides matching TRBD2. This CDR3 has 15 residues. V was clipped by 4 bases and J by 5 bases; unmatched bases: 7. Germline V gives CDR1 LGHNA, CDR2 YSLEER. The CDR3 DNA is TGCGCCAGCAGCCTAGCGGGAGGGCCTGGCCACGAGCAGTACTTC. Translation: CASSLAGGPGHEQYF.

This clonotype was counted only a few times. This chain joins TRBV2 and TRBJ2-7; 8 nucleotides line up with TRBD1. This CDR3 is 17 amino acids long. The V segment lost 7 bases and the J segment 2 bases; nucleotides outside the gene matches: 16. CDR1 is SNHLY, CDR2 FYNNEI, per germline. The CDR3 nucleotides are TGTGCCAGCAATAGGCAACCGGGACAGGACAGACCCTACGAGCAGTACTTC. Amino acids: CASNRQPGQDRPYEQYF.

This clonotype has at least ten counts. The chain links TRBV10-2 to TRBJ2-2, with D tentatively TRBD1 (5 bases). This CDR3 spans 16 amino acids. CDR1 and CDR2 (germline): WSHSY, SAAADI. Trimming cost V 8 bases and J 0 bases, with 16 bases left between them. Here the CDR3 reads CASLPRAGSNTGELFF. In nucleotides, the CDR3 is TGCGCCAGCCTTCCTCGGGCAGGGTCGAACACCGGGGAGCTGTTTTTT.